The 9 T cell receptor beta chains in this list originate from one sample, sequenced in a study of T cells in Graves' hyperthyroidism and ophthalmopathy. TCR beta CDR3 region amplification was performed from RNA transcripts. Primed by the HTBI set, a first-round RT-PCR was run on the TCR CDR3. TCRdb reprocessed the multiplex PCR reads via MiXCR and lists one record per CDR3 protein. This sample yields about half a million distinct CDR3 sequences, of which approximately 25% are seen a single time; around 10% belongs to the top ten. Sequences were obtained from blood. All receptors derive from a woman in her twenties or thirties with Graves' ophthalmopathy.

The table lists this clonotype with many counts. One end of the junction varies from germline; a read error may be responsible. CDR3 loop: CASSVAGGSDEQYF. The CDR3 DNA is TGTGCCAGCAGCGTAGCTGGGGGCTCCGACGAGCAGTACTTC. V and J are TRBV9 and TRBJ2-7; a possible D gene is TRBD1 (6 bases). This CDR3 is 14 amino acids long. Germline lookup yields CDR1 SGDLS and CDR2 YYNGEE.

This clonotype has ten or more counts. CDR3 amino acids: CAIGLGTGLNYGYTF. The DNA for the CDR3 is TGTGCCATCGGGTTGGGGACAGGACTTAACTATGGCTACACCTTC. The gene calls are TRBV10-3 and TRBJ1-2; TRBD1 agrees at 8 bases. V gave up 8 bases and J gave up 1 base; unmatched junction bases: 9. The CDR3 sequence is 15 residues long. Per germline, CDR1 ENHRY and CDR2 SYGVKD.

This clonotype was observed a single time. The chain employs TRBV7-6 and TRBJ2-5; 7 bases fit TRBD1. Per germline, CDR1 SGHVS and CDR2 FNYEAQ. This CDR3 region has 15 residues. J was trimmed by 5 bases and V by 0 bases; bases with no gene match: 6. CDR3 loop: CASSLAPTGTETQYF. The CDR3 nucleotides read TGTGCCAGCAGCTTAGCGCCGACAGGGACGGAGACCCAGTACTTC.

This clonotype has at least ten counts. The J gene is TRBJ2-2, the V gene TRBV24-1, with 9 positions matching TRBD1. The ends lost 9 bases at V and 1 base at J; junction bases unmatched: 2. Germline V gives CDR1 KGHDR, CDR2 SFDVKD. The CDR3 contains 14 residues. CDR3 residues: CATRDRVNTGELFF. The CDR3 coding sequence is TGTGCCACCCGGGACAGGGTGAACACCGGGGAGCTGTTTTTT.

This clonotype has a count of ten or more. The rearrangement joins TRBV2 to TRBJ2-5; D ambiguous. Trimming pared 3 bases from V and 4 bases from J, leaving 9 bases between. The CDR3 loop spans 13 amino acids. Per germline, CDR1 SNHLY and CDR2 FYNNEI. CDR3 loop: CASSEGRRETQYF. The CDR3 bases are TGTGCCAGCAGTGAGGGCCGCCGAGAGACCCAGTACTTC.

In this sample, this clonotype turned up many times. CDR3 in amino acids: CAWSEGQGGIQPQHF. CDR3 coding DNA: TGTGCCTGGAGTGAGGGACAGGGTGGTATTCAGCCCCAGCATTTT. V usage is TRBV30 and J usage is TRBJ1-5, with TRBD1 matching over 9 bases. With 1 base clipped from V and 6 bases from J, the junction kept 7 bases outside the gene matches. The germline gives CDR1 GTSNPN, CDR2 SVGIG (reference sequence). This CDR3 is built from 15 residues.

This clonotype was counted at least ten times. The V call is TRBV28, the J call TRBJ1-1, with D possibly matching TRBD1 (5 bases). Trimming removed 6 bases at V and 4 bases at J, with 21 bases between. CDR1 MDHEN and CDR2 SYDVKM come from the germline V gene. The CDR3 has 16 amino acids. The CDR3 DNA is TGTGCCAGCAGACCCCAGGGAAAACGGAGGACCACTGAAGCTTTCTTT. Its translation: CASRPQGKRRTTEAFF.

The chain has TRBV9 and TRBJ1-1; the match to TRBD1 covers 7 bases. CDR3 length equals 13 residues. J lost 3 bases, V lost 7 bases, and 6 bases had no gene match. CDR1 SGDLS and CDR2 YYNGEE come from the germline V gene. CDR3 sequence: CASGTDRDTEAFF. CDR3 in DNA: TGTGCCAGCGGCACCGACAGGGACACTGAAGCTTTCTTT. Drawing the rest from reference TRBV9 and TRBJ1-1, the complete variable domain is DSGVTQTPKHLITATGQRVTLRCSPRSGDLSVYWYQQSLDQGLQFLIQYYNGEERAKGNILERFSAQQFPDLHSELNLSSLELGDSALYFCASGTDRDTEAFFGQGTRLTVV.

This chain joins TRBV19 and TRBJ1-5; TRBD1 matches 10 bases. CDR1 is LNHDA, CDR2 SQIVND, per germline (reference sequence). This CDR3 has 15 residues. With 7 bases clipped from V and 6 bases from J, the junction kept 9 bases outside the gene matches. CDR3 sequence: CASKFQTGGGQPQHF. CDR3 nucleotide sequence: TGTGCCAGTAAATTCCAGACAGGGGGCGGTCAGCCCCAGCATTTT.